These 2 T cell receptor beta chains share one sample of origin, sequenced in a study of T cell changes during pregnancy in multiple sclerosis (dated by TCRdb to between 2018 and 2021). Library generation was performed with the immunoSEQ multiplex PCR assay. TCRdb limited this immuneACCESS table to in-frame rearrangements with V and J called. A share of clones is missing; checked studies link under half to unresolved V genes, and the rest is unexplained. The sample table shows more than 35,000 clones, and 90% are seen once. Jointly, the top ten make up 0.4% to 0.6% of the sample. The sequencing here drew on CD4+ T cells from peripheral blood mononuclear cells, taken in the first trimester of pregnancy. The receptors were sampled from a female donor in good health, enrolled as a control in a pregnancy study.

The J gene is TRBJ2-1, the V gene TRBV7-2; TRBD2 matches 7 bases. Per the germline V gene, CDR1 is SGHTA and CDR2 is FQGNSA. This CDR3 has 16 amino acids. The ends lost 5 bases at V and 5 bases at J; junction bases unmatched: 12. The CDR3: CASSPRTRGFNNEQFF. CDR3 sequence (DNA): TGTGCCAGCAGCCCCAGGACTAGGGGCTTTAACAATGAGCAGTTCTTC.

The chain uses TRBV11-1 and TRBJ2-7; 9 bases line up with TRBD1. CDR3 length: 15 residues. With 4 bases clipped from V and 3 bases from J, the junction kept 7 bases outside the gene matches. Germline V gene sequence: CDR1 SGHAT, CDR2 FQDESV (reference sequence). This CDR3 reads CASSYRDREIYEQYF. The CDR3 DNA reads as TGTGCCAGCAGCTACCGGGACAGGGAGATCTACGAGCAGTACTTC.